These 32 T cell receptor beta chains came from one sample sequenced in a study of technical replicates of blood from a handful of donors. Measured with immunoSEQ multiplex PCR; TCRdb has only the in-frame clones, and not every one. Counted here are tens of thousands of clones, 90% to 95% occurring once; the ten biggest clones make up about 0.4%. The sequenced sample was T cells isolated from PBMCs. The receptors originated from a human donor in good health.

This chain joins TRBV19 and TRBJ2-5; 7 bases are shared with TRBD2. Losses at the gene ends were 7 bases for V and 1 base for J; bases not matched to a gene: 6. The CDR3 length is 14 residues. Germline V CDR1 and CDR2: LNHDA, SQIVND (reference sequence). CDR3 DNA sequence: TGTGCCAGTACCGACGGGACTACCCAAGAGACCCAGTACTTC. This translates into CASTDGTTQETQYF.

The chain employs TRBV6-6 and TRBJ1-1; maybe TRBD1 (6 bases). CDR3 length: 13 amino acids. V lost 6 bases and J 3 bases, leaving 11 bases between the germline ends. The germline gives CDR1 MNHNY, CDR2 SVGAGI (reference sequence). CDR3 nucleotides: TGTGCCAGCAGCGACAGGCTCTACACTGAAGCTTTCTTT. Translating gives CASSDRLYTEAFF.

The chain combines TRBV6-6 with TRBJ2-1, with D tentatively TRBD2 (5 bases). Deletions cut 2 bases from V and 8 bases from J, with 10 bases between. Germline assignment: CDR1 MNHNY and CDR2 SVGAGI (reference sequence). The CDR3 length is 13 residues. The CDR3 loop reads CASSYGPEDEQFF. In DNA, the CDR3 is TGTGCCAGCAGTTACGGCCCGGAGGATGAGCAGTTCTTC.

CDR3 sequence: CASNQYGGGIVANEKLFF. Written as DNA, the CDR3 is TGCGCCAGCAACCAGTACGGGGGGGGCATAGTAGCTAATGAAAAACTGTTTTTT. The chain employs TRBV5-1 and TRBJ1-4, with D possibly matching TRBD1 (6 bases). Germline V gene sequence: CDR1 SGHRS, CDR2 YFSETQ. Trimming left V 6 bases short and J 3 bases short, with 24 bases between. This CDR3 has 18 residues.

The genes are TRBV6-1 and TRBJ1-5; possible D gene TRBD1, 6 bases. The CDR3 has 13 amino acids. V lost 6 bases and J 6 bases, leaving 12 bases between the germline ends. The germline CDR1 and CDR2 sequences are MNHNS and SASEGT. CDR3 nucleotides: TGTGCCAGCAGCTCACAGGGTAGTCAGCCCCAGCATTTT. It codes for CASSSQGSQPQHF.

This chain links TRBV9 with TRBJ2-1, with 8 bases that match TRBD2. The V and J ends lost 0 bases and 4 bases, in that order; junction bases with no gene match: 9. There are 17 residues in the CDR3. Germline V CDR1 and CDR2: SGDLS, YYNGEE. The CDR3 DNA sequence: TGTGCCAGCAGCGTAGGTGGCGGGAGGTCCAGATACAATGAGCAGTTCTTC. Protein product: CASSVGGGRSRYNEQFF.

The rearrangement uses TRBV27 and TRBJ2-3, with 11 bases identical to TRBD2. This CDR3 has 15 amino acids. Per germline, CDR1 MNHEY and CDR2 SMNVEV (reference sequence). The junction had 6 bases not matched to a gene; V was cut back by 6 bases and J by 4 bases. The CDR3 is CASRPLAGGSDTQYF. DNA of the CDR3: TGTGCCAGCAGACCTCTAGCGGGAGGCTCAGATACGCAGTATTTT.

Written as DNA, the CDR3 is TGTGCCAGCAGCTTGGAACGGAGAAGGGGGACAGATACGCAGTATTTT. Amino acid sequence: CASSLERRRGTDTQYF. The gene calls are TRBV7-2 and TRBJ2-3; the D gene is possibly TRBD1 (6 bases). The CDR3 length is 16 residues. Germline CDR1 and CDR2: SGHTA and FQGNSA. Deletions cut 3 bases from V and 3 bases from J, with 16 bases between.

This clone came up once. This chain uses TRBV6-6 with TRBJ2-3; D may be TRBD2 (5 bases). Trimming took 2 bases from V and 3 from J, leaving 12 bases between them. The CDR3 runs 15 residues. Per the germline V gene, CDR1 is MNHNY and CDR2 is SVGAGI (reference sequence). In nucleotides, the CDR3 is TGTGCCAGCAGTTACCCGGCGGGTAGTACAGATACGCAGTATTTT. It translates to CASSYPAGSTDTQYF.

The chain employs TRBV29-1 and TRBJ2-7; maybe TRBD1 (5 bases). V lost 6 bases and J 2 bases, leaving 8 bases between the germline ends. This CDR3 is 11 amino acids long. CDR1 and CDR2 from the germline V gene are SQVTM and ANQGSEA. The CDR3 bases are TGCAGCGTACAGGTAACCTACGAGCAGTACTTC. Protein product: CSVQVTYEQYF.

The genes are TRBV29-1 and TRBJ2-3; 7 bases match TRBD2. CDR1 SQVTM and CDR2 ANQGSEA come from the germline V gene. The V and J ends lost 4 bases and 2 bases, in that order; junction bases with no gene match: 6. The CDR3 is 14 residues long. In DNA, the CDR3 is TGCAGCGTTGCAGTAGCGGGCCACACAGATACGCAGTATTTT. It encodes CSVAVAGHTDTQYF.

The J gene is TRBJ2-3, the V gene TRBV6-4, with TRBD2 identical over 9 bases. From germline, CDR1 is MRHNA and CDR2 SNTAGT. The CDR3 loop spans 14 amino acids. The V segment lost 8 bases and the J segment 2 bases; nucleotides outside the gene matches: 5. The CDR3 DNA reads as TGTGCCAGCGGTAGCGGGAGTGTCACAGATACGCAGTATTTT. Its translation: CASGSGSVTDTQYF.

The chain has TRBV6-1 and TRBJ2-7; 7 bases line up with TRBD1. The CDR3 is made up of 15 amino acids. The trim removed 4 bases at V and 0 bases at J, leaving 6 bases unmatched. The germline CDR1 and CDR2 sequences are MNHNS and SASEGT. DNA of the CDR3: TGTGCCAGCAGTGTAACGGACAGGAGCTCCTACGAGCAGTACTTC. It yields the protein CASSVTDRSSYEQYF.

The rearrangement uses TRBV9 and TRBJ1-4, with no clear D. The germline V gene has CDR1 SGDLS and CDR2 YYNGEE. V gave up 7 bases and J gave up 5 bases, with 12 bases separating them. The CDR3 is made up of 13 amino acids. The CDR3: CASGSAGNEKLFF. The DNA of the CDR3 is TGTGCCAGCGGTAGCGCTGGCAATGAAAAACTGTTTTTT.

This clone was picked up one time. The J gene is TRBJ1-5, the V gene TRBV2, with D hard to call. Per germline, CDR1 SNHLY and CDR2 FYNNEI. There are 13 residues in the CDR3. V was shortened by 2 bases and J by 7 bases, with 9 bases between the two germline ends. The CDR3, as DNA: TGTGCCAGCAGTGAAACAGCCTTGCAGCCCCAGCATTTT. Amino acid sequence: CASSETALQPQHF.

The DNA for the CDR3 is TGCGCCAGCAGCCTCCCGACAGGCGCTGGAAACACCATATATTTT. This translates into CASSLPTGAGNTIYF. The V gene is TRBV5-1, the J gene TRBJ1-3, with D possibly matching TRBD1 (6 bases). The V gene's germline CDR1 is SGHRS and CDR2 YFSETQ. The CDR3 sequence is 15 residues long. V was trimmed by 4 bases and J by 2 bases, leaving 13 bases between them.

The V and J genes are TRBV2 and TRBJ2-3, with 9 positions matching TRBD1. The CDR3 extends over 16 amino acids. Losses at the gene ends were 5 bases for V and 4 bases for J; bases not matched to a gene: 10. CDR1 and CDR2 (germline): SNHLY, FYNNEI. The CDR3 DNA is TGTGCCAGCAGTTTACCGGGACAGGGCTCCCCAGATACGCAGTATTTT. Translating it yields CASSLPGQGSPDTQYF.

The chain combines TRBV10-3 with TRBJ2-3, with D unclear. The CDR3 loop spans 11 amino acids. Germline V gives CDR1 ENHRY, CDR2 SYGVKD. Trimming removed 8 bases at V and 7 bases at J, with 10 bases between. The CDR3 sequence is CAIAIKNTQYF. The CDR3 bases are TGTGCCATCGCTATTAAAAATACGCAGTATTTT.

The genes are TRBV27 and TRBJ1-4; D ambiguous. The V gene lost 3 bases and the J gene lost 10 bases, with 12 bases spanning the gap. The CDR3 consists of 13 residues. The V gene's germline CDR1 is MNHEY and CDR2 SMNVEV (reference sequence). The CDR3, as DNA: TGTGCCAGCAGTTTTGGTCCCACGGGAAAACTGTTTTTT. The encoded protein is CASSFGPTGKLFF. Using reference TRBV27 and TRBJ1-4 for the parts outside the CDR3, the full variable domain is EAQVTQNPRYLITVTGKKLTVTCSQNMNHEYMSWYRQDPGLGLRQIYYSMNVEVTDKGDVPEGYKVSRKEKRNFPLILESPSPNQTSLYFCASSFGPTGKLFFGSGTQLSVL.

The rearrangement joins TRBV15 to TRBJ2-4, with D maybe TRBD2 (6 bases). Deletions cut 0 bases from V and 8 bases from J, with 8 bases between. The germline CDR1 and CDR2 sequences are LNHNV and YYDKDF (reference sequence). The CDR3 consists of 13 residues. CDR3 region: CATSRDPGDIQYF. CDR3 nucleotides: TGTGCCACCAGCAGAGATCCGGGAGACATTCAGTACTTC.

The V call is TRBV2, the J call TRBJ2-3; maybe TRBD1 (6 bases). The CDR3 extends over 13 amino acids. Germline-derived CDR1 and CDR2 are SNHLY and FYNNEI. V shed 6 bases and J shed 1 base, with 8 bases lying between them. CDR3 sequence reads: CASRNRGTDTQYF. The CDR3 nucleotides read TGTGCCAGCAGGAACAGGGGCACAGATACGCAGTATTTT.

The genes are TRBV29-1 and TRBJ1-2, with D maybe TRBD1 (5 bases). The germline CDR1 and CDR2 sequences are SQVTM and ANQGSEA. This CDR3 region has 13 residues. Trimming took 7 bases from V and 8 from J, leaving 20 bases between them. CDR3 sequence (DNA): TGCAGCGCCACGCGGGACTCTCCGGAGGGCTACACCTTC. Amino acids: CSATRDSPEGYTF.

The V and J genes are TRBV28 and TRBJ2-7; D is possibly TRBD1 (6 bases). Germline lookup yields CDR1 MDHEN and CDR2 SYDVKM. The CDR3 has 13 residues. V gave up 5 bases and J gave up 2 bases, with 10 bases separating them. CDR3: CASSQGIPYEQYF. CDR3 bases: TGTGCCAGCAGTCAGGGGATTCCCTACGAGCAGTACTTC.

The chain combines TRBV27 with TRBJ2-7, with 7 positions matching TRBD2. J lost 2 bases, V lost 3 bases, and 10 bases had no gene match. CDR3 length: 16 amino acids. Germline V lookup: CDR1 MNHEY, CDR2 SMNVEV (reference sequence). CDR3 residues: CASSFEAGALTYEQYF. CDR3 sequence (DNA): TGTGCCAGCAGTTTCGAGGCGGGAGCCCTTACCTACGAGCAGTACTTC.

The gene calls are TRBV7-9 and TRBJ1-5; possible D gene TRBD1, 6 bases. This CDR3 is built from 15 residues. The germline CDR1 and CDR2 sequences are SEHNR and FQNEAQ (reference sequence). V dropped 6 bases and J dropped 4 bases, with 16 bases sitting between them. Written as DNA, the CDR3 is TGTGCCAGCAGTGGCCGGGACAACTGGAATCAGCCCCAGCATTTT. It yields the protein CASSGRDNWNQPQHF.

In nucleotides, the CDR3 is TGTGCCAGCAGCTGGGCAGGGGAATACGAGCAGTACTTC. Its translation: CASSWAGEYEQYF. This sequence joins TRBV7-2 and TRBJ2-7; D is perhaps TRBD1 (6 bases). CDR1 and CDR2 (germline): SGHTA, FQGNSA. This CDR3 contains 13 residues. The germline V and J ends were trimmed by 4 bases and 4 bases, with 11 bases remaining between them.

The CDR3 sequence: CASSHREVAYEQYF. DNA for the CDR3: TGTGCCAGCAGCCACCGGGAGGTCGCCTACGAGCAGTACTTC. The V call is TRBV7-9, the J call TRBJ2-7, with TRBD2 matching over 7 bases. This CDR3 is built from 14 residues. Germline CDR1 reads SEHNR; CDR2 reads FQNEAQ (reference sequence). V lost 5 bases to trimming and J lost 2 bases; unmatched junction nucleotides: 6. Variable domain in full (rest from reference TRBV7-9 and TRBJ2-7): DTGVSQNPRHKITKRGQNVTFRCDPISEHNRLYWYRQTLGQGPEFLTYFQNEAQLEKSRLLSDRFSAERPKGSFSTLEIQRTEQGDSAMYLCASSHREVAYEQYFGPGTRLTVT.

The chain combines TRBV10-3 with TRBJ1-1, with 8 bases that match TRBD1. CDR1 is ENHRY and CDR2 is SYGVKD in the germline V gene. This CDR3 has 16 residues. V shed 2 bases and J 3 bases; nucleotides not matched to a gene: 8. As DNA, the CDR3 is TGTGCCATCAGTGAGCCTGGGACAGGACTCCACACTGAAGCTTTCTTT. Its protein is CAISEPGTGLHTEAFF.

This chain uses TRBV6-5 with TRBJ2-7, with 9 positions matching TRBD2. This CDR3 comprises 15 residues. Germline CDR1 reads MNHEY; CDR2 reads SVGAGI. Trimming removed 2 bases from V and 5 bases from J; junction bases left unmatched: 7. In nucleotides, the CDR3 is TGTGCCAGCAGTTACCCGGGACTAGCTCTCGACGAGCAGTACTTC. Amino acid sequence: CASSYPGLALDEQYF.

The CDR3: CASSLTTGTSGSEQYF. The CDR3 DNA reads as TGTGCCAGCAGCTTAACTACCGGGACTAGCGGGAGCGAGCAGTACTTC. The chain is built from TRBV7-8 and TRBJ2-7; TRBD2 agrees at 14 bases. Trimming at V came to 2 bases and at J to 6 bases, leaving 6 bases not matched to a gene. The germline gives CDR1 SGHVS, CDR2 FQNEAQ. CDR3 length: 16 amino acids.

This chain uses TRBV5-6 with TRBJ1-5; 7 nucleotides agree with TRBD1. V was pared by 4 bases and J by 7 bases, with 11 bases of the junction left unmatched. The CDR3 loop spans 15 amino acids. Per germline, CDR1 SGHDT and CDR2 YYEEEE. CDR3 sequence: CASSATGRRGQPQHF. DNA of the CDR3: TGTGCCAGCAGCGCGACAGGGAGAAGGGGGCAGCCCCAGCATTTT.

In this sample, this clone turned up once. The chain joins TRBV6-5 to TRBJ2-4; 7 nucleotides agree with TRBD1. V lost 5 bases, J lost 3 bases, and 4 bases stayed unmatched. Germline loops: CDR1 MNHEY, CDR2 SVGAGI. The CDR3 runs 14 residues. CDR3 residues: CASSRGQDKNIQYF. As DNA, the CDR3 is TGTGCCAGCAGTCGAGGACAGGACAAAAACATTCAGTACTTC.